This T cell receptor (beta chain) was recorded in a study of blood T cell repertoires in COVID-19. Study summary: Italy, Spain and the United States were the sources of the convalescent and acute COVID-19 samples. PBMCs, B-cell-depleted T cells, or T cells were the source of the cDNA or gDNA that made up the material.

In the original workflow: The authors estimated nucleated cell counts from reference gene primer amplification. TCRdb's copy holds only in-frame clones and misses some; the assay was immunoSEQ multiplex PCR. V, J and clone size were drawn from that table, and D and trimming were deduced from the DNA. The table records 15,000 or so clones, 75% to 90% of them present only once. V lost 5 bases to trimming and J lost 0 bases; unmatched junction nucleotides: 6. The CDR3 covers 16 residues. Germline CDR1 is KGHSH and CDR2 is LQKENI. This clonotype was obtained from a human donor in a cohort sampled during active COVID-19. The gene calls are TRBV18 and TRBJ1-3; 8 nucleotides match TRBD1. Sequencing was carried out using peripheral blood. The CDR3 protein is CASSSGTGGSGNTIYF. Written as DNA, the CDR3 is TGTGCCAGCTCATCCGGGACAGGCGGCTCTGGAAACACCATATATTTT.